Following are 26 T cell receptor beta chains from one sample sequenced in a study of blood T cells in healthy people across ages. With a J-beta primer mix and a sample-barcoded 5' primer, a second PCR ran roughly 7 to 11 cycles. TCRdb redid the calling of the 5' RACE reads with MiXCR, one entry per CDR3 protein. The table lists more than 450,000 distinct CDR3 sequences, roughly a quarter of them singletons. This sample was also put to use in a study of T cells of mothers and their children.

Source material: blood. All receptors derive from a boy aged 2-9 years in good health.

J is TRBJ2-1 and V is TRBV12-3 or TRBV12-4, with D uncertain. The V and J ends lost 6 bases and 10 bases respectively, with 13 bases between them. The CDR3 is 12 residues long. CDR3 sequence (DNA): TGTGCCAGCAGACCCGAAAAACAGGAGCAGTTCTTC. It specifies CASRPEKQEQFF.

This clonotype was picked up a small number of times. This chain links TRBV9 with TRBJ2-5; a weak D match, TRBD2 (6 bases). This CDR3 is built from 15 residues. Germline V gene sequence: CDR1 SGDLS, CDR2 YYNGEE. V was pared by 4 bases and J by 5 bases, with 18 bases between. The CDR3 here is CASSFSGGEGETQYF. In nucleotides, the CDR3 is TGTGCCAGCAGCTTTAGCGGAGGGGAAGGGGAGACCCAGTACTTC.

Only a few counts were recorded for this clonotype. This chain joins TRBV15 and TRBJ2-5; D gene uncertain. CDR1 is LNHNV, CDR2 YYDKDF, per germline (reference sequence). The CDR3 covers 14 residues. V gave up 0 bases and J gave up 2 bases, with 7 bases separating them. The CDR3 coding sequence is TGTGCCACCAGCAGAGAGGCAGCTCAAGAGACCCAGTACTTC. Translating gives CATSREAAQETQYF.

The V and J genes are TRBV2 and TRBJ2-1, with TRBD2 matching over 8 bases. This CDR3 region has 13 residues. The germline V gene encodes CDR1 SNHLY and CDR2 FYNNEI. Trimming took 6 bases from V and 6 from J; bases not matched to a gene: 4. The CDR3 loop reads CASRTGTSNEQFF. CDR3 coding DNA: TGTGCCAGCAGGACCGGGACTAGCAATGAGCAGTTCTTC.

The rearrangement links TRBV7-3 to TRBJ2-1; no clear D. CDR3 length equals 15 residues. Germline V CDR1 and CDR2: SGHTA, FQGTGA. V was shortened by 2 bases and J by 8 bases, with 16 bases between the two germline ends. CDR3 nucleotide sequence: TGTGCCAGCAGCTTATATGGCCGCCGCAAGGATGAGCAGTTCTTC. It encodes CASSLYGRRKDEQFF.

In DNA form, the CDR3 reads TGTGCCTGGAGTGTACCCGAGACTAGCGGCCAAGAGACCCAGTACTTC. Its protein is CAWSVPETSGQETQYF. The V call is TRBV30, the J call TRBJ2-5; TRBD2 aligns across 9 bases. Germline CDR1 and CDR2: GTSNPN and SVGIG (reference sequence). V shed 0 bases, J shed 1 base, and the junction held 6 bases outside the gene matches. The CDR3 spans 16 residues.

This clonotype has just a few counts. This rearrangement joins TRBV30 to TRBJ2-7; D ambiguous. Germline CDR1 reads GTSNPN; CDR2 reads SVGIG (reference sequence). The V and J ends lost 4 bases and 0 bases respectively, with 13 bases between them. This CDR3 region has 14 residues. In nucleotides, the CDR3 is TGTGCCTGGACTATGGGCGCAGGCTCCTACGAGCAGTACTTC. Amino acids: CAWTMGAGSYEQYF.

This clonotype was detected only a few times. The genes are TRBV5-1 and TRBJ2-3; tentatively, D is TRBD1 (5 bases). The CDR3 length is 16 residues. Germline V gene lookup returns CDR1 SGHRS and CDR2 YFSETQ. Between the trimmed V and J ends, which lost 1 base and 3 bases, there was a span of 15 bases. This CDR3 is CASSLFQGSGTDTQYF. Written as DNA, the CDR3 is TGCGCCAGCAGCTTGTTTCAGGGTTCTGGAACAGATACGCAGTATTTT.

The chain couples TRBV27 to TRBJ1-3; maybe TRBD1 (5 bases). Germline V CDR1 and CDR2: MNHEY, SMNVEV (reference sequence). Trimming removed 5 bases from V and 5 bases from J, with 13 bases in between. This CDR3 is built from 14 residues. The CDR3 loop is CASSGTYQRNTIYF. DNA for the CDR3: TGTGCCAGCAGTGGGACTTACCAAAGAAACACCATATATTTT.

This chain joins TRBV29-1 and TRBJ2-7, with 11 bases that match TRBD2. The length of the CDR3 is 13 residues. Trimming at V came to 7 bases and at J to 5 bases, leaving 7 bases not matched to a gene. The V gene's germline CDR1 is SQVTM and CDR2 ANQGSEA. The CDR3 region has the DNA TGCAGCGGCACTAGCGGGAGAATTGACGAGCAGTACTTC. Translation: CSGTSGRIDEQYF.

The DNA for the CDR3 is TGCAGTGCCCCGGACAGGGTCTCCTACAATGAGCAGTTCTTC. Protein: CSAPDRVSYNEQFF. The rearrangement joins TRBV20-1 to TRBJ2-1; TRBD1 aligns across 8 bases. The CDR3 spans 14 residues. Germline-derived CDR1 and CDR2 are DFQATT and SNEGSKA (reference sequence). V lost 6 bases to trimming and J lost 0 bases; unmatched junction nucleotides: 4.

The chain combines TRBV7-2 with TRBJ1-4; D is uncertain. Germline assignment: CDR1 SGHTA and CDR2 FQGNSA. The length of the CDR3 is 15 residues. V was clipped by 0 bases and J by 0 bases, with 5 bases between them. The CDR3 DNA follows: TGTGCCAGCAGCTTAGCGGACCCAACTAATGAAAAACTGTTTTTT. Translated: CASSLADPTNEKLFF.

For the CDR3, the DNA is TGTGCCAGCAGCCCGAGTAGCGGCGGGAGGGTAGGAGAGACCCAGTACTTC. This encodes CASSPSSGGRVGETQYF. The gene calls are TRBV7-9 and TRBJ2-5; 9 bases are shared with TRBD2. The CDR3 is made up of 17 amino acids. The germline V gene encodes CDR1 SEHNR and CDR2 FQNEAQ (reference sequence). J lost 4 bases, V lost 5 bases, and 14 bases had no gene match.

In its sample, this clonotype was seen a few times. This sequence joins TRBV14 and TRBJ2-5; D is unresolved. Trimming stripped 0 bases from V and 9 bases from J, with 11 bases between. This CDR3 comprises 13 residues. Germline CDR1 and CDR2: SGHDN and FVKESK. As DNA, the CDR3 is TGTGCCAGCAGCCAAGATCTGGTCGGAGCCCAGTACTTC. It specifies CASSQDLVGAQYF.

This clonotype appeared many times. The V gene is TRBV7-8, the J gene TRBJ1-1; D is perhaps TRBD1 (6 bases). CDR3 length: 14 amino acids. The germline CDR1 and CDR2 sequences are SGHVS and FQNEAQ. Trimming cost V 3 bases and J 6 bases, with 14 bases left between them. Written as DNA, the CDR3 is TGTGCCAGCAGCTTGGTAGGGGGTCGGGCTGAAGCTTTCTTT. Translation: CASSLVGGRAEAFF.

The chain combines TRBV5-5 with TRBJ2-5; TRBD2 agrees at 8 bases. Trimming took 1 base from V and 4 from J; bases not matched to a gene: 9. CDR3 length equals 16 residues. Germline loops: CDR1 SGHKS, CDR2 YYEKEE (reference sequence). CDR3 in DNA: TGTGCCAGCAGCTTGCATGTCAGCGGGAGTGTAGAGACCCAGTACTTC. Translated, it gives CASSLHVSGSVETQYF. The complete variable domain, with remaining parts taken from reference TRBV5-5 and TRBJ2-5, reads DAGVTQSPTHLIKTRGQQVTLRCSPISGHKSVSWYQQVLGQGPQFIFQYYEKEERGRGNFPDRFSARQFPNYSSELNVNALLLGDSALYLCASSLHVSGSVETQYFGPGTRLLVL.

The CDR3, as DNA: TGTGCCAGCAGTTTCCCCCCCGGGACTACGTACAATGAGCAGTTCTTC. This encodes CASSFPPGTTYNEQFF. The chain couples TRBV12-3 or TRBV12-4 to TRBJ2-1; 7 bases are a match to TRBD2. This CDR3 region has 16 residues. After removal of 3 bases from V and 4 bases from J, the junction contained 9 bases not matched to a gene.

CDR3 amino acids: CASSHRFTDTQYF. The CDR3 bases are TGTGCCAGCAGCCACCGATTTACAGATACGCAGTATTTT. The chain recombines TRBV7-8 with TRBJ2-3; no definite D call. CDR3 length equals 13 residues. Germline V gives CDR1 SGHVS, CDR2 FQNEAQ. Trimming removed 5 bases at V and 3 bases at J, with 9 bases between.

Notes on this clonotype: Relative to the germline gene, one junction end is altered; a read error may explain this. J is TRBJ2-7 and V is TRBV29-1; D assignment may be TRBD1 or TRBD2 (6 bases each). The germline V gene has CDR1 SQVTM and CDR2 ANQGSEA. The CDR3 is 15 residues long. The CDR3 coding sequence is TGCAGCGCATACGTAGGGGGGACAAACACCTACGAGCGGTACTTC. Its protein product is CSAYVGGTNTYERYF.

This chain joins TRBV6-2 or TRBV6-3 and TRBJ2-7; no firm D call. Between the trimmed V and J ends, which lost 5 bases and 2 bases, there was a span of 13 bases. The CDR3 consists of 14 residues. Germline CDR1 MNHEY, CDR2 SVGEGT. CDR3 DNA: TGTGCCAGCAGTGGTTTCGGTTCCCCCTACGAGCAGTACTTC. It translates to CASSGFGSPYEQYF.

The V call is TRBV9, the J call TRBJ2-2, with TRBD1 matching 10 bases. Germline V gene lookup returns CDR1 SGDLS and CDR2 YYNGEE. The CDR3 is 17 amino acids. V lost 2 bases, J lost 3 bases, and 7 bases stayed unmatched. CDR3 residues: CASSVLGTGAYTGELFF. The CDR3 nucleotides are TGTGCCAGCAGCGTCCTGGGGACAGGGGCGTACACCGGGGAGCTGTTTTTT. Filled out from reference TRBV9 and TRBJ2-2, the complete variable domain reads DSGVTQTPKHLITATGQRVTLRCSPRSGDLSVYWYQQSLDQGLQFLIQYYNGEERAKGNILERFSAQQFPDLHSELNLSSLELGDSALYFCASSVLGTGAYTGELFFGEGSRLTVL.

This clonotype has only a few counts. The CDR3 reads CASSRPGADEQYF. In nucleotides, the CDR3 is TGTGCCAGCAGTAGGCCCGGGGCAGACGAGCAGTACTTC. The chain links TRBV6-5 to TRBJ2-7; either TRBD1 or TRBD2 may supply D (5 bases each). With 5 bases removed from V and 5 bases from J, the gap between germline ends came to 13 bases. In germline, CDR1 is MNHEY, CDR2 SVGAGI. This CDR3 is built from 13 residues.

The CDR3 DNA reads TGTGCCTGGAGTGCGGGCCAGGGGAACCCCTATGGCTACACCTTC. This encodes CAWSAGQGNPYGYTF. This chain links TRBV30 with TRBJ1-2, with D maybe TRBD1 (6 bases). Germline CDR1 and CDR2: GTSNPN and SVGIG (reference sequence). The V end was cut by 1 base, the J end by 4 bases, with 16 bases between. This CDR3 is 15 amino acids long.

V gene TRBV6-5 combines with J gene TRBJ1-1, with TRBD1 as a possible D gene (6 bases). This CDR3 spans 18 amino acids. CDR1 is MNHEY and CDR2 is SVGAGI in the germline V gene. Trimming pared 5 bases from V and 4 bases from J, leaving 26 bases between. The CDR3 bases are TGTGCCAGCAGTAAACTCGACTTACAGGGAAATGGTGTCACTGAAGCTTTCTTT. Amino acid sequence: CASSKLDLQGNGVTEAFF.

This clonotype was seen a handful of times. This chain uses TRBV12-3 or TRBV12-4 with TRBJ2-2, with D possibly matching TRBD1 (6 bases). The germline V and J ends were trimmed by 0 bases and 6 bases, with 11 bases remaining between them. The CDR3 is made up of 15 amino acids. The CDR3 DNA reads as TGTGCCAGCAGTTTAGCGGGGGCCGGTGCCGGGGAGCTGTTTTTT. This translates into CASSLAGAGAGELFF.

This chain links TRBV4-3 with TRBJ2-7; tentative D call: TRBD1 (6 bases). V was clipped by 1 base and J by 0 bases, with 10 bases between them. The CDR3 totals 15 residues. The V gene's germline CDR1 is LGHNA and CDR2 YSLEER. The chain's CDR3 is CASSQGTASSYEQYF. The CDR3 bases are TGCGCCAGCAGCCAAGGGACAGCGTCCTCCTACGAGCAGTACTTC.